This T cell receptor (beta chain) is from a study of spatial heterogeneity in lung cancer (dated by TCRdb to between 2017 and 2020). For context, the study as a whole: Beta-chain transcripts were consistently detected in greater numbers than alpha-chain transcripts, which likely reflects a higher abundance of beta-chain transcripts. In the raw uncorrected reads, each unique combination of TCR and UMI appeared more than ten times on average. The study quantitatively compared TCR alpha and beta repertoires across multiple tumor regions, matched nontumor lung and blood in non-small cell lung cancer. TCR repertoire features were related to nonsynonymous mutation counts determined by whole-exome sequencing of tumor tissue. Both alpha and beta chains were TCR-sequenced in samples taken at surgery, namely 220 tumor regions, around 64 matched nontumor lung samples and 50 to 60 PBMC samples.

Here is what the overall study found, with its caveats: Confirming at a functional level the hypothesis that regional TCRs recognize regional mutations was considered to require additional single-cell paired TCR alpha and beta sequencing. Ubiquitous expanded tumor TCRs were found in blood more often at tumor resection than at routine follow-up.

Libraries were built with 5' RACE. The sequencer was a NextSeq 500. To allow correction of PCR and sequencing errors, the TCR library protocol tagged every TCR cDNA molecule with a unique molecular identifier. As for how the authors treated the data: Decombinator tools were used for TCR identification, UMI-based error correction and CDR3 extraction. Expanded TCRs were defined as those above a frequency of 2 per 1,000, corresponding to the top 1% of the tumor frequency distribution. Rényi diversity was computed with the R vegan package after subsampling each repertoire 100 times to 5,000 TCRs. CDR3 similarity networks were built from amino acid triplet string-kernel similarity, connecting CDR3s with pairwise similarity above 0.82. The public reads were reanalyzed by TCRdb: fastp trimming at Q25, MiXCR alignment, in-frame beta chains only. CDR3 protein sequences are deduplicated, and each keeps its most common genes and DNA. The V and J calls were determined by TCRdb, not by the authors. This sample gives 12,000 or so distinct CDR3 sequences in total; 13% to 15% of them show up just once. About 2.4% of the sample is held by the ten biggest clonotypes.

CDR3 length: 15 amino acids, cysteine to phenylalanine. Only the CDR3 region is kept as DNA, spanning 45 bases read in frame from base 1. The germline V gene encodes CDR1 KGHSH and CDR2 LQKENI. V is pruned by 3 bases and J by 7 bases, leaving 7 bases of the junction without a gene match. This clonotype was detected many times. The clone's antigen remains unknown. One base away there is no much larger clone; base qualities are not given. The sample's time point label, in plain terms: sample taken at primary tumor resection. Without any cell sorting, TCR sequencing was performed on whole RNA extracted either from tumor and nontumor lung tissue or from cryopreserved PBMC samples. Samples were obtained from approximately 76 patients with early-stage, untreated non-small cell lung cancer from the lung TRACERx cohort. Only patients with enough RNA available from two or more tumor regions were chosen for TCR sequencing.

Sequenced here: PBMCs, sampled at surgery. The chain employs TRBV18 and TRBJ1-4; TRBD1 lines up with 8 middle nucleotides. The sequence was collected from a female donor with early-stage non-small cell lung cancer. The CDR3 has the sequence CASSPGQARSEKLFF. Read as DNA, the sequence is TGTGCCAGCTCACCGGGACAGGCCCGTAGTGAAAAACTGTTTTTT. Beyond the CDR3, the reference TRBV18 and TRBJ1-4 genes provide the residues; the full variable domain reads: NAGVMQNPRHLVRRRGQEARLRCSPMKGHSHVYWYRQLPEEGLKFMVYLQKENIIDESGMPKERFSAEFPKEGPSILRIQQVVRGDSAAYFCASSPGQARSEKLFFGSGTQLSVL.